Listed below are T cell receptor beta chains from one sample, sequenced in a study of T cell repertoires in cytomegalovirus infection. MiXCR, applied by TCRdb to the reads, yields one record per CDR3 protein. The table has more than 55,000 distinct CDR3 sequences, roughly 20% seen once. What these receptors recognize is not known. This material consisted of CD8+ T cells from cultured PBMCs, taken from culture after CMV antigen stimulation. Receptors were obtained from a human donor in good health (CMV status not recorded). Some clones in this sample may be carry-over from other donors' samples. The CDR3 runs from the conserved cysteine through the conserved F or W. D genes are given only for firm matches. Clone sizes are given selectively: once, few, many, or a class where the clone is expanded.

clone size: NA; V gene: TRBV6-2/TRBV6-3; CDR3 length: 17; D gene: TRBD1; J gene: TRBJ1-6; CDR3 DNA: TGTGCCAGCAGTTACGACTTAACCGGGACAGCGAATTCACCCCTCCACTTT; CDR3 protein: CASSYDLTGTANSPLHF
clone size: NA; V gene: TRBV7-9; CDR3 length: 13; D gene: NA; J gene: TRBJ1-1; CDR3 DNA: TGTGCCAGCAGCTCATCCCCATCCGAGTCGGCTTTCTTT; CDR3 protein: CASSSSPSESAFF
clone size: NA; V gene: TRBV4-1; CDR3 length: 15; D gene: TRBD1; J gene: TRBJ1-5; CDR3 DNA: TGCGCCAGCAGCCAAACAGGGGGCGACGATCAGCCCCAGCATTTT; CDR3 protein: CASSQTGGDDQPQHF
clone size: few; V gene: TRBV28; CDR3 length: 16; D gene: NA; J gene: TRBJ2-4; CDR3 DNA: TGTGCCAGCACCCCGGGGGAGTTACACGCCAAAAACATTCAGTACTTC; CDR3 protein: CASTPGELHAKNIQYF
clone size: few; V gene: TRBV19; CDR3 length: 16; D gene: NA; J gene: TRBJ2-1; CDR3 DNA: TGTGCCAGTAGGTCCACGAGCGGGTACTCCTACAATGAGCAGTTCTTC; CDR3 protein: CASRSTSGYSYNEQFF
clone size: NA; V gene: TRBV2; CDR3 length: 16; D gene: TRBD1; J gene: TRBJ2-2; CDR3 DNA: TGTGCCAGCAGTGGTCGGCAGGGGGTCGAAACCGGGGAGCTGTTTTTT; CDR3 protein: CASSGRQGVETGELFF
clone size: few; V gene: TRBV7-9; CDR3 length: 12; D gene: NA; J gene: TRBJ2-4; CDR3 DNA: TGTGCCAGCAGCTTAGGACTAACCATTCAGTACTTC; CDR3 protein: CASSLGLTIQYF
clone size: NA; V gene: TRBV7-9; CDR3 length: 15; D gene: NA; J gene: TRBJ1-4; CDR3 DNA: TGTGCCAGCACCCCGCCTTCAGGGGTTAATGAAAAACTGTTTTTT; CDR3 protein: CASTPPSGVNEKLFF
clone size: few; V gene: TRBV9; CDR3 length: 14; D gene: TRBD1; J gene: TRBJ1-2; CDR3 DNA: TGTGCCAGCAGCCCCCGACAGGGGGGCTATGGCTACACCTTC; CDR3 protein: CASSPRQGGYGYTF
clone size: NA; V gene: TRBV4-2; CDR3 length: 15; D gene: NA; J gene: TRBJ1-1; CDR3 DNA: TGTGCCAGCAGCCCGGTGATGGGGAAGAACACTGAAGCTTTCTTT; CDR3 protein: CASSPVMGKNTEAFF
clone size: few; V gene: TRBV7-2; CDR3 length: 13; D gene: TRBD1; J gene: TRBJ2-3; CDR3 DNA: TGTGCCAGCTTGGGACAGGAGACAGATACGCAGTATTTT; CDR3 protein: CASLGQETDTQYF
clone size: few; V gene: TRBV4-1; CDR3 length: 15; D gene: NA; J gene: TRBJ1-5; CDR3 DNA: TGCGCCAGCAGCCACCAAGACAGTAGCAATCAGCCCCAGCATTTT; CDR3 protein: CASSHQDSSNQPQHF
clone size: NA; V gene: TRBV7-9; CDR3 length: 14; D gene: NA; J gene: TRBJ2-3; CDR3 DNA: TGTGCCAGCCACGCGGACCAATTCACAGATACGCAGTATTTT; CDR3 protein: CASHADQFTDTQYF
clone size: NA; V gene: TRBV6-2/TRBV6-3; CDR3 length: 16; D gene: NA; J gene: TRBJ2-6; CDR3 DNA: TGTGCCAGCAGTTACGGGCCGGGGGCTAGGGCCAACGTCCTGACTTTC; CDR3 protein: CASSYGPGARANVLTF
clone size: few; V gene: TRBV15; CDR3 length: 16; D gene: TRBD1; J gene: TRBJ2-7; CDR3 DNA: TGTGCCACCAGCAGAGCTTTGGGACAGCGCCCCTACGAGCAGTACTTC; CDR3 protein: CATSRALGQRPYEQYF
clone size: NA; V gene: TRBV7-2; CDR3 length: 17; D gene: NA; J gene: TRBJ2-7; CDR3 DNA: TGTGCCAGCAGCTGGGGCGACAGCGGACTAACCTCCTACGAGCAGTACTTC; CDR3 protein: CASSWGDSGLTSYEQYF
clone size: few; V gene: TRBV7-9; CDR3 length: 13; D gene: NA; J gene: TRBJ1-5; CDR3 DNA: TGTGCCAGCAGCTCCCGAGACGGTCAGCCCCAGCATTTT; CDR3 protein: CASSSRDGQPQHF
clone size: few; V gene: TRBV12-3/TRBV12-4; CDR3 length: 13; D gene: NA; J gene: TRBJ1-2; CDR3 DNA: TGTGCCAGCACCCTAGGCGTGGGGTATGGCTACACCTTC; CDR3 protein: CASTLGVGYGYTF
clone size: NA; V gene: TRBV18; CDR3 length: 12; D gene: NA; J gene: TRBJ1-1; CDR3 DNA: TGCGCCAGCAGCCCGGAGGGCACTGAAGCTTTCTTT; CDR3 protein: CASSPEGTEAFF
clone size: few; V gene: TRBV29-1; CDR3 length: 13; D gene: NA; J gene: TRBJ2-1; CDR3 DNA: TGCAGCGTTGAAGAGCCCGAGTACAATGAGCAGTTCTTC; CDR3 protein: CSVEEPEYNEQFF
clone size: NA; V gene: TRBV6-1; CDR3 length: 15; D gene: NA; J gene: TRBJ1-5; CDR3 DNA: TGTGCCAGCAGTGAAGAAGGGGGGGGCTATCAGCCCCAGCATTTT; CDR3 protein: CASSEEGGGYQPQHF
clone size: NA; V gene: TRBV11-2; CDR3 length: 12; D gene: NA; J gene: TRBJ2-5; CDR3 DNA: TGTGCCAGCAGTCCCACTGGAGAGACCCAGTACTTC; CDR3 protein: CASSPTGETQYF
clone size: few; V gene: TRBV10-2; CDR3 length: 18; D gene: TRBD2; J gene: TRBJ2-3; CDR3 DNA: TGCGCCAGCAAGGGGGTAGAAAAGAGCGGGGGGGCCTGGGATACGCAGTATTTT; CDR3 protein: CASKGVEKSGGAWDTQYF
clone size: NA; V gene: TRBV7-2; CDR3 length: 17; D gene: TRBD2; J gene: TRBJ2-4; CDR3 DNA: TGTGCCAGCAGCATGTATAGCGGGGGTGGAGCCAAAAACATTCAGTACTTC; CDR3 protein: CASSMYSGGGAKNIQYF
clone size: many; V gene: TRBV27; CDR3 length: 15; D gene: TRBD1; J gene: TRBJ1-2; CDR3 DNA: TGTGCCAGCAGTGCGGGACAGGGCCGTTATAGAGGCTACACCTTC; CDR3 protein: CASSAGQGRYRGYTF
clone size: many; V gene: TRBV7-2; CDR3 length: 13; D gene: NA; J gene: TRBJ2-5; CDR3 DNA: TGTGCCAGCAGTACCGTGGGGAAAGAGACCCAGTACTTC; CDR3 protein: CASSTVGKETQYF
clone size: NA; V gene: TRBV5-6; CDR3 length: 14; D gene: TRBD1; J gene: TRBJ2-7; CDR3 DNA: TGTGCCAGCAGCTTCACCGACAGGGCGAACGGGCAGTACTTC; CDR3 protein: CASSFTDRANGQYF